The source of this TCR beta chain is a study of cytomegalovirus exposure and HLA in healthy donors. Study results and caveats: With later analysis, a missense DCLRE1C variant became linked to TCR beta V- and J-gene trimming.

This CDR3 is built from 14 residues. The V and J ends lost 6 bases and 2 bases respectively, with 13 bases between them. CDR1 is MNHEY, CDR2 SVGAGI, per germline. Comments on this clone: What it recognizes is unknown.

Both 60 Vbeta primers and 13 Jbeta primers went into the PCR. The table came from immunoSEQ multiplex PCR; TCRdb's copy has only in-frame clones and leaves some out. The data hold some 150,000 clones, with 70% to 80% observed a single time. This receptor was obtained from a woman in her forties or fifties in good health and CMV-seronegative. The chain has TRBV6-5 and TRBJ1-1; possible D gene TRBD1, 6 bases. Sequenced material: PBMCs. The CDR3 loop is CASRGWGPNTEAFF. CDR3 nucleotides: TGTGCCAGCAGGGGGTGGGGGCCTAACACTGAAGCTTTCTTT.